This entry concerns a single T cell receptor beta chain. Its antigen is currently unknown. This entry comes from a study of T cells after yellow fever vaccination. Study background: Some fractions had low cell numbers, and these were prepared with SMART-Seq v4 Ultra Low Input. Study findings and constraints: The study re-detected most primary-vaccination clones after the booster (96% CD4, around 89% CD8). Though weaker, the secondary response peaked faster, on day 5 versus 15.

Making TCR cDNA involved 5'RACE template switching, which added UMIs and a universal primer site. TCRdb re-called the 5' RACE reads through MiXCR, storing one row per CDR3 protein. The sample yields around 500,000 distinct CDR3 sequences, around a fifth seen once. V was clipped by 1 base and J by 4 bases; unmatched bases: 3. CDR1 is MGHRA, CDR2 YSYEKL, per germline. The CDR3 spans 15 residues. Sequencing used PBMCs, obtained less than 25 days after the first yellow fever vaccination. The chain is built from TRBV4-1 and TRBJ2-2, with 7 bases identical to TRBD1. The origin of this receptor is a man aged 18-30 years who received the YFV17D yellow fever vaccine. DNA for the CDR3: TGCGCCAGCAGCCAAGTAACAGGGGCCACCGGGGAGCTGTTTTTT. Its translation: CASSQVTGATGELFF.